The present entry profiles one T cell receptor beta chain with its context. Antigen unknown. Profiled with immunoSEQ multiplex PCR; TCRdb holds only in-frame clones, not every one. This sample has roughly 120,000 clones, with around 89% found just once. Pooling of second doses given at about 4 or about 12 weeks was done. This specimen comes from a study of T cell responses to AZD1222 COVID-19 vaccine. Study-wide results and limits: Two AZD1222 administrations were followed by greater Spike-specific TCR breadth and depth. Most donors were white British and more were female, and clonal diversity was possibly underestimated. Recipients of AZD1222 seropositive at baseline numbered only 5 or 6.

CDR3 length equals 17 residues. With 6 bases removed from V and 1 base from J, the gap between germline ends came to 21 bases. Germline V gives CDR1 MNHEY, CDR2 SMNVEV (reference sequence). The V call is TRBV27, the J call TRBJ1-2, with D possibly TRBD1 on 5 matching bases. This specimen was peripheral blood, taken 28 days after the second AZD1222 dose. This sequence originates from an adult who received the AZD1222 COVID-19 vaccine. The CDR3 DNA sequence: TGTGCCAGCAGAGGAGAGGGGATGATAGGTTATAACTATGGCTACACCTTC. Encoded protein: CASRGEGMIGYNYGYTF.